A single sample is the source of the 29 T cell receptor beta chains below, sequenced in a study of early T cells in non-severe SARS-CoV-2 infection. TCRdb fed the 5' RACE reads into MiXCR, producing one record per CDR3 protein. The data show tens of thousands of distinct CDR3 sequences, with around 4% seen just once and around 4.3% held by the top ten. Sequencing used whole blood. These TCRs come from an adult who was a healthcare worker with PCR-confirmed SARS-CoV-2 infection or an uninfected control (not recorded which).

The genes are TRBV28 and TRBJ1-6, with D possibly being TRBD1 (5 bases). Germline V gene lookup returns CDR1 MDHEN and CDR2 SYDVKM. Trimming removed 7 bases at V and 8 bases at J, with 21 bases between. The CDR3 extends over 16 amino acids. In DNA, the CDR3 is TGTGCCAGCACCATCGGGGGGGGACGGCTGGATTCACCCCTCCACTTT. Protein product: CASTIGGGRLDSPLHF.

There are many counts of this clonotype. The rearrangement uses TRBV19 and TRBJ2-4; perhaps TRBD1 as D (6 bases). The germline V gene encodes CDR1 LNHDA and CDR2 SQIVND (reference sequence). The CDR3 has 16 amino acids. The V and J ends lost 5 bases and 0 bases respectively, with 14 bases between them. For the CDR3, the DNA is TGTGCCAGTAGTGGACAGAGTCATCTAGCCAAAAACATTCAGTACTTC. Translation gives CASSGQSHLAKNIQYF.

This clonotype was counted at least ten times. The chain joins TRBV7-9 to TRBJ2-1, with D tentatively TRBD1 or TRBD2 (6 bases each). CDR1 is SEHNR, CDR2 FQNEAQ, per germline (reference sequence). This CDR3 comprises 13 residues. V was clipped by 0 bases and J by 9 bases, with 9 bases between them. CDR3 DNA: TGTGCCAGCAGCTTAGCGGAGGGGGGTGAGCAGTTCTTC. Translated: CASSLAEGGEQFF. The complete variable domain, with remaining parts taken from reference TRBV7-9 and TRBJ2-1, reads DTGVSQNPRHKITKRGQNVTFRCDPISEHNRLYWYRQTLGQGPEFLTYFQNEAQLEKSRLLSDRFSAERPKGSFSTLEIQRTEQGDSAMYLCASSLAEGGEQFFGPGTRLTVL.

This clonotype was seen ten or more times. The chain couples TRBV10-2 to TRBJ2-5; 7 nucleotides match TRBD2. CDR3 length: 14 residues. Germline loops: CDR1 WSHSY, CDR2 SAAADI. Trimming removed 6 bases from V and 1 base from J; junction bases left unmatched: 5. For the CDR3, the DNA is TGCGCCAGCAGGGGGGAGGGACGCCAAGAGACCCAGTACTTC. As protein: CASRGEGRQETQYF.

This clonotype was seen repeatedly, ten times or more. The V call is TRBV5-4, the J call TRBJ1-1; maybe TRBD1 (5 bases). With 3 bases removed from V and 10 bases from J, the gap between germline ends came to 16 bases. The CDR3 sequence is 13 residues long. The germline V gene has CDR1 SGHNT and CDR2 YYREEE (reference sequence). CDR3 in DNA: TGTGCCAGCAGCTGGCGGGCCGGCCAGGGAGCTTTCTTT. Translating it yields CASSWRAGQGAFF.

This clonotype was detected a few times. V gene TRBV7-9 combines with J gene TRBJ2-1, with 11 bases identical to TRBD2. Per germline, CDR1 SEHNR and CDR2 FQNEAQ (reference sequence). The CDR3 is 16 residues long. Losses at the gene ends were 5 bases for V and 7 bases for J; bases not matched to a gene: 10. The CDR3 DNA reads as TGTGCCAGCAGCACCCGACTAGCGGGACCGGGGAATGAGCAGTTCTTC. It yields the protein CASSTRLAGPGNEQFF. The whole variable domain, remainder taken from reference TRBV7-9 and TRBJ2-1, is DTGVSQNPRHKITKRGQNVTFRCDPISEHNRLYWYRQTLGQGPEFLTYFQNEAQLEKSRLLSDRFSAERPKGSFSTLEIQRTEQGDSAMYLCASSTRLAGPGNEQFFGPGTRLTVL.

In its sample, this clonotype was seen many times. V is TRBV12-3 or TRBV12-4 and J is TRBJ1-5; possibly TRBD1 for D (6 bases). The V end was cut by 5 bases, the J end by 4 bases, with 15 bases between. The CDR3 consists of 15 residues. CDR3 sequence (DNA): TGTGCCAGCAGTGGGGGCCCTGGGACAAATCAGCCCCAGCATTTT. Amino acid sequence: CASSGGPGTNQPQHF.

This clonotype was observed at least ten times. The chain couples TRBV6-5 to TRBJ2-1; a possible D gene is TRBD1 (5 bases). The CDR3 runs 11 residues. Trimming took 7 bases from V and 10 from J, leaving 11 bases between them. CDR1 is MNHEY, CDR2 SVGAGI, per germline. This chain's CDR3 is CASKQGREQFF. DNA of the CDR3: TGTGCCAGCAAGCAGGGCAGGGAGCAGTTCTTC.

This clonotype was counted between two and nine times. The chain uses TRBV5-1 and TRBJ1-1; D perhaps matches TRBD1 (6 bases). There are 16 residues in the CDR3. The germline V and J ends were trimmed by 4 bases and 4 bases, with 20 bases remaining between them. Germline CDR1 and CDR2: SGHRS and YFSETQ. The DNA for the CDR3 is TGCGCCAGCAGCATCGGACAGCCCGAGGGGCTCACTGAAGCTTTCTTT. This gives the protein CASSIGQPEGLTEAFF.

In its sample, this clonotype was seen a few times. This chain connects TRBV7-3 to TRBJ2-1; D unclear. V lost 1 base to trimming and J lost 4 bases, with 5 bases between them. The CDR3 consists of 13 residues. Germline V gene lookup returns CDR1 SGHTA and CDR2 FQGTGA. CDR3 sequence reads: CASSLNGYNEQFF. DNA for the CDR3: TGTGCCAGCAGCTTAAATGGGTACAATGAGCAGTTCTTC.

This clonotype was counted only a few times. The chain combines TRBV12-3 or TRBV12-4 with TRBJ2-1; the match to TRBD2 covers 10 bases. V lost 6 bases to trimming and J lost 7 bases; unmatched junction nucleotides: 6. The CDR3 covers 14 residues. CDR3 coding DNA: TGTGCCAGCAGCCGGGGACTAGCGCAAAATGAGCAGTTCTTC. The encoded protein is CASSRGLAQNEQFF.

In this sample, this clonotype turned up many times. The rearrangement links TRBV28 to TRBJ2-7, with D tentatively TRBD2 (5 bases). The V gene lost 5 bases and the J gene lost 3 bases, with 11 bases spanning the gap. Germline CDR1 reads MDHEN; CDR2 reads SYDVKM. The CDR3 runs to 13 residues. The CDR3 nucleotides read TGTGCCAGCAGTCCCCCGGGGATCTACGAGCAGTACTTC. Protein product: CASSPPGIYEQYF.

This clonotype has only a few counts. The V and J genes are TRBV6-4 and TRBJ1-1; D not certain. Trimming left V 4 bases short and J 1 base short, with 7 bases between. Germline V CDR1 and CDR2: MRHNA, SNTAGT. The CDR3 loop spans 13 amino acids. The CDR3 reads CASSVSQNTEAFF. The CDR3 DNA reads as TGTGCCAGCAGTGTCAGTCAGAACACTGAAGCTTTCTTT.

This clonotype was detected many times. This CDR3 reads CASSEARGGQHF. The CDR3 DNA sequence: TGTGCCAGCAGTGAAGCTCGCGGGGGACAGCATTTT. This chain joins TRBV6-1 and TRBJ1-5; tentatively, D is TRBD1 (5 bases). Germline-derived CDR1 and CDR2 are MNHNS and SASEGT. The CDR3 is 12 amino acids. Trimming pared 0 bases from V and 13 bases from J, leaving 10 bases between.

This clonotype occurred many times. The chain is built from TRBV12-3 or TRBV12-4 and TRBJ1-6; D is perhaps TRBD1 (5 bases). CDR3 size: 16 residues. V lost 4 bases to trimming and J lost 6 bases, with 16 bases between them. For the CDR3, the DNA is TGTGCCAGCAGTTCGCACGGCTCGGGGCGTAATTCACCCCTCCACTTT. Translating it yields CASSSHGSGRNSPLHF.

This clonotype has at least ten counts. The chain is built from TRBV19 and TRBJ2-4, with D hard to call. From germline, CDR1 is LNHDA and CDR2 SQIVND (reference sequence). Between the trimmed V and J ends, which lost 5 bases and 3 bases, there was a span of 11 bases. The CDR3 has 14 residues. CDR3 protein: CASSQAGDKNIQYF. CDR3 in DNA: TGTGCCAGTAGTCAGGCAGGCGACAAAAACATTCAGTACTTC.

This clonotype was counted ten times or more. V gene TRBV9 combines with J gene TRBJ2-7, with TRBD1 matching over 7 bases. V lost 1 base and J lost 4; bases outside the gene matches: 5. CDR3 length: 14 residues. Germline assignment: CDR1 SGDLS and CDR2 YYNGEE. The CDR3 spells CASSVQGVPYEQYF. The CDR3 DNA sequence: TGTGCCAGCAGCGTACAGGGGGTGCCATACGAGCAGTACTTC.

This clonotype occurred many times. This chain uses TRBV6-5 with TRBJ1-6, with no clear D. Per germline, CDR1 MNHEY and CDR2 SVGAGI. Trimming cost V 4 bases and J 9 bases, with 10 bases left between them. The CDR3 is 13 residues long. The DNA for the CDR3 is TGTGCCAGCAGTTCAAAACAGCTTTCACCCCTCCACTTT. This translates into CASSSKQLSPLHF.

This CDR3 is CASSLGDREDTQYF. CDR3 nucleotides: TGCGCCAGCAGCTTAGGGGACAGGGAAGATACGCAGTATTTT. This chain links TRBV5-1 with TRBJ2-3; the match to TRBD1 covers 9 bases. CDR3 length: 14 amino acids. Per germline, CDR1 SGHRS and CDR2 YFSETQ. J gave up 5 bases and V 2 bases, and 3 bases lay outside the gene matches.

The chain has TRBV11-2 and TRBJ2-5; D is unresolved. This CDR3 spans 13 amino acids. Trimming pared 3 bases from V and 2 bases from J, leaving 7 bases between. Per germline, CDR1 SGHAT and CDR2 FQNNGV. CDR3 nucleotide sequence: TGTGCCAGCAGCTTTCGGCGGCAAGAGACCCAGTACTTC. This translates into CASSFRRQETQYF.

This clonotype was detected ten times or more. This chain links TRBV20-1 with TRBJ1-6; D is undetermined. Trimming took off 0 bases at V and 10 bases at J, with 13 bases between the two ends. Germline CDR1 reads DFQATT; CDR2 reads SNEGSKA (reference sequence). The CDR3 covers 14 residues. CDR3 nucleotide sequence: TGCAGTGCTAGAGATCCGGGGTTTGACTCACCCCTCCACTTT. Translation gives CSARDPGFDSPLHF.

This clonotype appeared many times. The chain employs TRBV20-1 and TRBJ1-5, with 7 bases matching TRBD1. Germline CDR1 is DFQATT and CDR2 is SNEGSKA (reference sequence). V shed 1 base and J 1 base; nucleotides not matched to a gene: 10. This CDR3 has 17 amino acids. The CDR3 DNA follows: TGCAGTGCTAGAGGTTTAGGGACAGCGGGGAGCAATCAGCCCCAGCATTTT. Amino acid sequence: CSARGLGTAGSNQPQHF.

J is TRBJ2-7 and V is TRBV12-3 or TRBV12-4; TRBD1 matches at 8 bases. The CDR3 totals 12 residues. Trimming took 4 bases from V and 9 from J; bases not matched to a gene: 5. The CDR3 protein is CASSSQGAVQYF. Written as DNA, the CDR3 is TGTGCCAGCAGTTCGCAGGGGGCTGTGCAGTACTTC.

This clonotype came up many times. The V call is TRBV9, the J call TRBJ2-5; 10 nucleotides match TRBD1. The CDR3 totals 13 residues. Trimming cost V 3 bases and J 6 bases; bases outside gene matches: 2. Germline V gives CDR1 SGDLS, CDR2 YYNGEE. CDR3 sequence (DNA): TGTGCCAGCAGCGGACAGGGGGCCAAGACCCAGTACTTC. Residues: CASSGQGAKTQYF.

As to this clonotype: Since no conserved phenylalanine or tryptophan closes the CDR3, a read error is the likely cause. The chain has TRBV6-6 and TRBJ2-7, with D possibly being TRBD2 (6 bases). This CDR3 comprises 14 residues. V was trimmed by 6 bases and J by 5 bases, leaving 17 bases between them. The germline CDR1 and CDR2 sequences are MNHNY and SVGAGI (reference sequence). CDR3 nucleotide sequence: TGTGCCAGCAGGCCCGGGGGAGCGAGCCACGAGCAGTACACC. This encodes CASRPGGASHEQYT.

This clonotype was seen at least ten times. The chain employs TRBV28 and TRBJ1-2; D not certain. The germline gives CDR1 MDHEN, CDR2 SYDVKM. The CDR3 contains 11 residues. V dropped 4 bases and J dropped 8 bases, with 8 bases sitting between them. The CDR3 DNA reads TGTGCCAGCAGTTCGGGCTTAGGCTACACCTTC. Translation gives CASSSGLGYTF.

This clonotype was picked up many times. The gene calls are TRBV30 and TRBJ2-2, with 7 bases fitting TRBD2. Trimming removed 3 bases from V and 3 bases from J; junction bases left unmatched: 4. This CDR3 comprises 14 residues. Germline CDR1 and CDR2: GTSNPN and SVGIG (reference sequence). The CDR3 sequence is CAWRKLADTGELFF. CDR3 DNA: TGTGCCTGGAGAAAGCTAGCGGACACCGGGGAGCTGTTTTTT.

The chain carries TRBV2 and TRBJ2-1, with D possibly being TRBD1 (5 bases). Germline CDR1 SNHLY, CDR2 FYNNEI. V lost 4 bases and J 8 bases, leaving 15 bases between the germline ends. The CDR3 runs to 14 residues. The CDR3 sequence: CASSVEGVGDEQFF. In DNA, the CDR3 is TGTGCCAGCAGTGTTGAAGGGGTCGGAGATGAGCAGTTCTTC.

This clonotype was recorded at least ten times. This chain joins TRBV23-1 and TRBJ2-3; unclear D gene. TRBV23-1 is designated an ORF whose function remains uncertain. Trimming took 2 bases from V and 0 from J, leaving 18 bases between them. This CDR3 contains 18 residues. The CDR3 reads CASSQHITWRASTDTQYF. CDR3 sequence (DNA): TGCGCCAGCAGTCAACACATAACGTGGCGAGCTAGCACAGATACGCAGTATTTT.